Detailed here is one T cell receptor (beta chain). No antigen is known for it. These data belong to a study of naive and memory T cell subsets. Whole-study results and caveats: Possibly reflecting memory cells re-expressing CD45RA, a few larger clonotypes occurred in naive repertoires, especially CD8. There was no ground truth to check naive and memory subset results. Gini index rose across naive, CM, EM and EMRA in CD4 and CD8. Over 95% of naive TCR sequences appeared only once after error correction, unlike memory subsets.

Trimming pared 0 bases from V and 3 bases from J, leaving 6 bases between. The CDR3 length is 13 residues. Germline CDR1 MNHEY, CDR2 SVGAGI. Two oligonucleotides, mixed equimolar, formed the beta constant-region primer covering TRBC1 and TRBC2. The ligated cDNA underwent four PCR rounds using SP2 and nested alpha and beta constant-region primers. TCRdb redid the calling of the UMI-ligation and nested PCR reads with MiXCR, one entry per CDR3 protein. Of roughly 100,000 distinct CDR3 sequences in the sample, approximately 15% were seen once. The sample taken for sequencing was naive CD8+ T cells from blood. This clonotype originated in a human donor in good health. The rearrangement uses TRBV6-5 and TRBJ2-7; tentative D call: TRBD2 (5 bases). CDR3 region: CASSYSEDYEQYF. CDR3 nucleotides: TGTGCCAGCAGTTACTCGGAGGACTACGAGCAGTACTTC.